The T cell receptor beta chain described here comes from a study of identical twins. A universal primer site was created by template switching, with the cDNA bearing unique molecular identifiers. A single record per CDR3 protein comes from TCRdb applying MiXCR to the 5' RACE reads. The sample records a few hundred thousand distinct CDR3 sequences, roughly 9% being singletons. Every donor was a healthy Caucasian. Study observations and caveats: Reduced insertions were recorded for abundant cord blood beta clonotypes, with no such pattern in memory repertoires.

On this clonotype itself: Its antigen is still unknown.

This CDR3 has 14 amino acids. Trimming cost V 3 bases and J 6 bases; bases outside gene matches: 8. Looked up from germline, CDR1 is LNHDA and CDR2 is SQIVND (reference sequence). Sequenced input: naive T cells sorted from blood. V usage is TRBV19 and J usage is TRBJ2-7, with 7 bases that match TRBD2. This clonotype was obtained from a woman aged 50 to 65 in good health. The CDR3 nucleotides read TGTGCCAGTAGTATTTCGACTAGCAGGAGCGAGCAGTACTTC. Its translation is CASSISTSRSEQYF.